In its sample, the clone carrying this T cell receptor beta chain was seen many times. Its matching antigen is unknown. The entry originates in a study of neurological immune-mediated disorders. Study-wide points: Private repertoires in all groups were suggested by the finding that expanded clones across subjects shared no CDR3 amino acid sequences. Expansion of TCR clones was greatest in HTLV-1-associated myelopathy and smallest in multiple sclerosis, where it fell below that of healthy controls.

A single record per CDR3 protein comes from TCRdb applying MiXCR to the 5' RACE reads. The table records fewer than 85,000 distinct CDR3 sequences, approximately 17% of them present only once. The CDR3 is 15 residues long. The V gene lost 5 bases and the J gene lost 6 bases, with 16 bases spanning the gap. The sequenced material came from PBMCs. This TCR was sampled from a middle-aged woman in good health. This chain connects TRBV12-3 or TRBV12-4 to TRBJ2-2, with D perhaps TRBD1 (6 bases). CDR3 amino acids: CASSPGRGDPGELFF. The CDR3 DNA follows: TGTGCCAGCAGTCCCGGCAGGGGCGACCCCGGGGAGCTGTTTTTT.